This T cell receptor beta chain originates from a study of blood T cell repertoires in COVID-19 (dated by TCRdb to between 2020 and 2021). For the study in its entirety: Samples from collaborators originated in the United States, Italy and Spain and spanned both the acute and convalescent phases of COVID-19. The material from the prospective study consisted of cDNA or gDNA derived from T cells, B-cell-depleted T cells, or PBMCs. Subjects who had been exposed to COVID-19, were actively infected with it, or had recovered from it provided the deeply sampled blood TCRbeta repertoires that made up the dataset. The repertoires were made available in a free public database intended to serve as a resource for research on the immune response to SARS-CoV-2. The samples were drawn from the first 160 participants of the ongoing ImmuneRACE study and from 950 to 1,500 subjects provided by 6 global collaborators. A de-identified subject ID, COVID-19 status, age in years and sex were almost always included in the sample metadata. Where available, HLA class I and class II types were obtained from metadata supplied by the sample provider rather than from assay-based typing. On the study overall, not on this receptor specifically: How much clinical and demographic metadata was included differed by source and by participant, and the metadata was provided uncurated.

On this clone itself: No antigen is known for it. Per-nucleotide qualities are absent, and no much larger clonotype sits a single base away.

Trimming removed 0 bases from V and 6 bases from J, leaving 17 bases between the germline ends. The germline V gene (reference sequence) sets CDR1 to GTSNPN and CDR2 to SVGIG. The CDR3 covers 15 residues, taking in both the cysteine and the phenylalanine. Only the CDR3 part of the read is kept: 45 bases, read in frame from the first base. Whole blood was collected in K2EDTA tubes by collaborating institutions according to the institutions' own protocols. For TCRbeta analysis, collaborators shipped samples in one of three forms: frozen whole blood, isolated PBMCs, or DNA extracted from either of those sample types. The immunoSEQ Assay, a bias-controlled multiplex PCR, was used to amplify TCRbeta CDR3 regions from genomic DNA. Under the source paper's analysis protocol: Within the assay, amplification of reference gene primers was used to estimate how many nucleated cells each sample contained. To quantify the absolute abundance of each unique TCRbeta CDR3 rearrangement, sequence reads were collapsed and filtered. Productive Simpson clonality was computed per sample as the square root of Simpson's diversity index over productive rearrangements. In TCRdb, the immuneACCESS table is reduced to in-frame sequences with V and J assigned. These tables do not hold every clone; where another copy was compared, an unresolved V gene accounts for under half, and the others remain unexplained. The V and J calls and clone size come from that table; D and trimming were worked out from the DNA. Counted in this sample were tens of thousands of clones; about four fifths of them appeared once. The ten largest clones take up approximately 6.8% of the sample.

The chain is encoded by TRBV30 joined to TRBJ1-2, and perhaps TRBD1 as D gene, on 5 matching bases. Sequences were obtained from peripheral blood. The receptor's source is a man aged 45-65 years with active or convalescent COVID-19. The CDR3 protein is CAWSVLAGKSNGYTF. The nucleotide sequence reads as follows: TGTGCCTGGAGTGTACTTGCAGGGAAGTCTAATGGCTACACCTTC. The full variable domain, completed from the reference TRBV30 and TRBJ1-2 proteins outside the CDR3, reads SQTIHQWPATLVQPVGSPLSLECTVEGTSNPNLYWYRQAAGRGLQLLFYSVGIGQISSEVPQNLSASRPQDRQFILSSKKLLLSDSGFYLCAWSVLAGKSNGYTFGSGTRLTVV.